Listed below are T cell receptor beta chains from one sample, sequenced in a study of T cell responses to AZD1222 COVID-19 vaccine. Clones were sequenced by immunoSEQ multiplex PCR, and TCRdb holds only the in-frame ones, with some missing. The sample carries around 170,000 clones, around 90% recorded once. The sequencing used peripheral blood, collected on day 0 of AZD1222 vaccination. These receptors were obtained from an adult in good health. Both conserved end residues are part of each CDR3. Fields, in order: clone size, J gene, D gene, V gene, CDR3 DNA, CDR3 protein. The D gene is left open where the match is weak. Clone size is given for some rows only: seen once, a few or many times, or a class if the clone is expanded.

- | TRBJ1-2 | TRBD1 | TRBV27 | TGTGCCAGCAGTTCCTTCCTCCAACAGAGGAGACAGGGGGCGACTGGCTACACCTTC | CASSSFLQQRRQGATGYTF
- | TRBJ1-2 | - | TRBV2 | TGTGCCAGCAGGCGGGGATCCACTAACTATGGCTACACCTTC | CASRRGSTNYGYTF
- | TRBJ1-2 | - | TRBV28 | TGTGCCAGCACCTTTCGGGAGCCCTTGGACAGTCCCGACGAGGGAGGCTACACCTTC | CASTFREPLDSPDEGGYTF
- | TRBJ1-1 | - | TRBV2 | TGTGCCAGCAGTGACAGGACAACGAACACTGAAGCTTTCTTT | CASSDRTTNTEAFF
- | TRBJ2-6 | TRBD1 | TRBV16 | TGTGCCAGCAGCCCACAACAGGGGGCGGCTGGGGCCAACGTCCTGACTTTC | CASSPQQGAAGANVLTF
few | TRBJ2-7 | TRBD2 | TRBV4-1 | TGCGCCAGCAGCCCACATACTAGCGGCAACTACGAGCAGTACTTC | CASSPHTSGNYEQYF
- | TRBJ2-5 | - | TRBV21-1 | TGTGCCAGCAGCAAAGTTGGGCAGTTTCAAGAGACCCAGTACTTC | CASSKVGQFQETQYF
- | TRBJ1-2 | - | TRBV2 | TGTGCCAGCAGGACAGAAAGTTCATTACATGGCTACACCTTC | CASRTESSLHGYTF
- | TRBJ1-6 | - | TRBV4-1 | TGCGCCAGCAGCCCGGCGGGGGGCAAAAATTCACCCCTCCACTTT | CASSPAGGKNSPLHF
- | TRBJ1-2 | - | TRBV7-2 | TGTGCCAGCAGCCAACAGACAGGCGGTCATACCTTC | CASSQQTGGHTF
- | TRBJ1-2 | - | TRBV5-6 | TGTGCCAGCAGCCGCGGCAACTATGGCTACACCTTC | CASSRGNYGYTF
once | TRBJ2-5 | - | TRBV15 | TGTGCCACCAGCACCCGGAGGTCCCGGGAGACCCAGTACTTC | CATSTRRSRETQYF
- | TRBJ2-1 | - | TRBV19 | - | CASSIFRRAGGGEQFF
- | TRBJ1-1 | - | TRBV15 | TGTGCCACCAGCTGGATCAGGGAGACTGAAGCTTTCTTT | CATSWIRETEAFF
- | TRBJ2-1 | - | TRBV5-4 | TGTGCCAGCTTCCTGATGCAGAACAATGAGCAGTTCTTC | CASFLMQNNEQFF
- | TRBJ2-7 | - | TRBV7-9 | TGTGCCAGCAGCCTCGTTACGGGGAGCTCCTACGAGCAGTACTTC | CASSLVTGSSYEQYF